The clone carrying this T cell receptor beta chain has more than one count but fewer than ten. Its antigen is currently unknown. This specimen belongs to a study of blood T cells in healthy people across ages. Study observations and caveats: Compared with aged donors, long-lived donors showed fewer expanded clones, suggesting selection.

It was with a sample-barcoded 5' primer and a J-beta primer mix that a second PCR of about 6 to 11 cycles was run. TCRdb redid the calling of the 5' RACE reads with MiXCR, one entry per CDR3 protein. The data hold over 500,000 distinct CDR3 sequences, with 52% observed a single time. Germline V gene lookup returns CDR1 LGHDT and CDR2 YNNKEL (reference sequence). Trimming shortened V by 1 base and J by 9 bases, and 13 bases separated the two germline ends. This CDR3 contains 14 residues. The clonotype comes from a woman older than 75 in good health. The sample was blood. The V call is TRBV3-1, the J call TRBJ2-1, with D possibly being TRBD1 (6 bases). CDR3 residues: CASSQGLQGIEQFF. The CDR3 DNA reads TGTGCCAGCAGCCAAGGTCTACAGGGTATTGAGCAGTTCTTC.